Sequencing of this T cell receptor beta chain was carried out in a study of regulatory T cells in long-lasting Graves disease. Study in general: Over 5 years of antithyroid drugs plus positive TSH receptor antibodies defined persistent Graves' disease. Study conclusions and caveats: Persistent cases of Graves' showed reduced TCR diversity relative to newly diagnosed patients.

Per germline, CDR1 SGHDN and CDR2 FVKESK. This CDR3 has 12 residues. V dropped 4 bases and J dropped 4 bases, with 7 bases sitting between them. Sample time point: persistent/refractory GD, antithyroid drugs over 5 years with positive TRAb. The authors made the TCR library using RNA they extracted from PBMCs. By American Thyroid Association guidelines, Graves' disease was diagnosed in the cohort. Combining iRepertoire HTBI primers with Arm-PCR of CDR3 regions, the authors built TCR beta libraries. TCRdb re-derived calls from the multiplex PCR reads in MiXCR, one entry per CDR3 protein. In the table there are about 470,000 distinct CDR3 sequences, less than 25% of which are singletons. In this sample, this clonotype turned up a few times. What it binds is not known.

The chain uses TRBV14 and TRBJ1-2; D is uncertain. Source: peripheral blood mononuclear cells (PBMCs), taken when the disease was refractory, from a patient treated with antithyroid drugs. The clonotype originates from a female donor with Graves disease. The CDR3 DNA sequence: TGTGCCAGCAGCCGAGGAAGCTATGGCTACACCTTC. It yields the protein CASSRGSYGYTF.